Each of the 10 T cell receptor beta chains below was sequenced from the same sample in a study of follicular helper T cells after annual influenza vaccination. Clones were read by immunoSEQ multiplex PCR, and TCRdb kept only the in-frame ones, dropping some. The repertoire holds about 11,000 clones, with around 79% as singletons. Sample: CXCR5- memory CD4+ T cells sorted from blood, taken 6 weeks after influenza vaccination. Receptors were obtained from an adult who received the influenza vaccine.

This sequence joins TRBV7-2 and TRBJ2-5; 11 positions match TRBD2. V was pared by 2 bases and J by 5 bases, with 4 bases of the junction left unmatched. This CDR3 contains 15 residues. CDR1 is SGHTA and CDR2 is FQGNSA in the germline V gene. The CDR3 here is CASSLPTSGVETQYF. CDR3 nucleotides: TGTGCCAGCAGCTTACCGACTAGCGGGGTGGAGACCCAGTACTTC. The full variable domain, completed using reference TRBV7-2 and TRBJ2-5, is GAGVSQSPSNKVTEKGKDVELRCDPISGHTALYWYRQSLGQGLEFLIYFQGNSAPDKSGLPSDRFSAERTGGSVSTLTIQRTQQEDSAVYLCASSLPTSGVETQYFGPGTRLLVL.

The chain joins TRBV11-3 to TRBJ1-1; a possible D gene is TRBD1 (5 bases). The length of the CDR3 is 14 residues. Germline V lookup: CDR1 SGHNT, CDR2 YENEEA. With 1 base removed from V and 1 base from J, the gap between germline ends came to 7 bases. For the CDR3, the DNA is TGTGCCAGCAGCTTAGTGGGACCGAACACTGAAGCTTTCTTT. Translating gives CASSLVGPNTEAFF.

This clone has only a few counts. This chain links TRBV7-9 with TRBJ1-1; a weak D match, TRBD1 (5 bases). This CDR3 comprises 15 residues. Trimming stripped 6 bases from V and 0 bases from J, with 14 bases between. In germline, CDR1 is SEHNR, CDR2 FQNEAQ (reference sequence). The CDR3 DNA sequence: TGTGCCAGCAGTTTTGGCGGGGCCATGAACACTGAAGCTTTCTTT. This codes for CASSFGGAMNTEAFF.

Here the CDR3 reads CASSQNTNTGELFF. In nucleotides, the CDR3 is TGCGCCAGCAGCCAGAACACCAACACCGGGGAGCTGTTTTTT. The chain is built from TRBV5-1 and TRBJ2-2; D gene unclear. Per the germline V gene, CDR1 is SGHRS and CDR2 is YFSETQ. The CDR3 has 14 residues. Trimming took off 4 bases at V and 2 bases at J, with 9 bases between the two ends.

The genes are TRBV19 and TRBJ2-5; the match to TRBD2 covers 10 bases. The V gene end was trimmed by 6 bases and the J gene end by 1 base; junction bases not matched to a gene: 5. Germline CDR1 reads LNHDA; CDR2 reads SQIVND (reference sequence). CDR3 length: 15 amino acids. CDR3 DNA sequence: TGTGCCAGTAGAAGTTTAGCGGGGGGCCAAGAGACCCAGTACTTC. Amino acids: CASRSLAGGQETQYF.

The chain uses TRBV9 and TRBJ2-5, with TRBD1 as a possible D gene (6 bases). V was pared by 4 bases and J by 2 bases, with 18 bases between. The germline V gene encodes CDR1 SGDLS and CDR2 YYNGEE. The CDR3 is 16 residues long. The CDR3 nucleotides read TGTGCCAGCAGCAGACGATCGTGGGACAAACAAGAGACCCAGTACTTC. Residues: CASSRRSWDKQETQYF.

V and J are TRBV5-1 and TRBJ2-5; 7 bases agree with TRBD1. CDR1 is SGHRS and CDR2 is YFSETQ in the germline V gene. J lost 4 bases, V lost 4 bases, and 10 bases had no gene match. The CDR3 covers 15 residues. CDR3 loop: CASSLGSSGGETQYF. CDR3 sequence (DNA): TGCGCCAGCAGCCTTGGCAGCTCAGGGGGAGAGACCCAGTACTTC.

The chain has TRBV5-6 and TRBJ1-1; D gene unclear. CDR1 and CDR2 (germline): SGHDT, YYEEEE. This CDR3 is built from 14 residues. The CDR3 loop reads CAASRRPPLAEAFF. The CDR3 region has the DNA TGTGCTGCCAGCAGAAGGCCCCCTTTAGCTGAAGCTTTCTTT.

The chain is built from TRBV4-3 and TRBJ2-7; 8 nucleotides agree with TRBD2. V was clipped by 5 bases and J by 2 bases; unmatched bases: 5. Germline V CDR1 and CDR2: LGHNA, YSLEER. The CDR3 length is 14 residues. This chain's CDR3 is CASSYERGTYEQYF. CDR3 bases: TGCGCCAGCAGCTATGAGCGGGGGACCTACGAGCAGTACTTC.

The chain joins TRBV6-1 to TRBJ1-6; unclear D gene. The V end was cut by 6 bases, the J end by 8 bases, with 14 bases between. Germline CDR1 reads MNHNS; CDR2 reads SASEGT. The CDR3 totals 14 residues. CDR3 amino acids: CASSDLAGDSPLHF. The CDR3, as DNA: TGTGCCAGCAGCGACTTGGCGGGCGATTCACCCCTCCACTTT.